This T cell receptor (beta chain) was recovered during a study of blood T cell repertoires in COVID-19. Per the original methods: Estimation of nucleated cell counts was performed using reference gene primer amplification. Here immunoSEQ multiplex PCR was the method, and the copy in TCRdb shows in-frame clones only, minus some. That table supplies the V and J calls and clone size; D and trimming were determined from the DNA. The profile shows about 69,000 clones, more than 75% of them singletons. The CDR3 is 16 amino acids. Germline-derived CDR1 and CDR2 are SGHNT and YENEEA. With 2 bases clipped from V and 9 bases from J, the junction kept 7 bases outside the gene matches.

The sample comprised peripheral blood. The clonotype was recovered from a human donor in a cohort sampled during active COVID-19. V usage is TRBV11-3 and J usage is TRBJ2-1; 13 positions match TRBD2. The CDR3 DNA follows: TGTGCCAGCAGCTTACGACTAGCGGGAGGAAGTGCTGAGCAGTTCTTC. Translating gives CASSLRLAGGSAEQFF.